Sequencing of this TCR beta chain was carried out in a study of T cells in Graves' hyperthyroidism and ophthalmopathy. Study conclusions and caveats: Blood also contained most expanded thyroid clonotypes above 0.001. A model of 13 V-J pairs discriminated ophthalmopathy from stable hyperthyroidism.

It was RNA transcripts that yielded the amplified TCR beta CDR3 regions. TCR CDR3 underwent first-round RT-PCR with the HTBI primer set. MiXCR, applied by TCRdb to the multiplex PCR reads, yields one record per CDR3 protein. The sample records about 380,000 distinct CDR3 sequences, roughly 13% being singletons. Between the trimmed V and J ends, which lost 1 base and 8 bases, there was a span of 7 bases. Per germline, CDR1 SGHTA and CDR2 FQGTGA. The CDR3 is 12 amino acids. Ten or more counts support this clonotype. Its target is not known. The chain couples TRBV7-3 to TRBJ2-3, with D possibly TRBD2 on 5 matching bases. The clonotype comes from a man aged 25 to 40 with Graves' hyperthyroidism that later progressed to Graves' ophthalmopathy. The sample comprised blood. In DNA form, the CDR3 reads TGTGCCAGCAGCTTAAACCGGGGTACGCAGTATTTT. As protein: CASSLNRGTQYF.